This TCR beta chain was sequenced in a study of blood T cell repertoires in COVID-19. About the research overall: Whether acute or convalescent, the COVID-19 samples came from the United States, Italy and Spain. Nucleic acid was either cDNA or gDNA, and it came from T cells, B-cell-depleted T cells, or PBMCs.

Assay: immunoSEQ multiplex PCR; the TCRdb copy retains only in-frame clones and omits some. The table lists roughly 300,000 clones, more than 75% of them singletons. Donors in Cohort 3 counted as recovered after two negative PCRs, clearance, or symptom resolution. This clone was seen only once. Germline V gives CDR1 SGHNT, CDR2 YENEEA. This CDR3 spans 13 amino acids. Trimming took off 5 bases at V and 5 bases at J, with 12 bases between the two ends. This TCR came from a woman aged 30 to 39 who had recovered from COVID-19. The chain carries TRBV11-3 and TRBJ1-1, with D possibly being TRBD1 (5 bases). The sample was PBMCs or T cells enriched from blood (not recorded which). The CDR3 spells CASSLYGGTEAFF. The CDR3 bases are TGTGCCAGCAGCCTCTATGGGGGGACTGAAGCTTTCTTT.